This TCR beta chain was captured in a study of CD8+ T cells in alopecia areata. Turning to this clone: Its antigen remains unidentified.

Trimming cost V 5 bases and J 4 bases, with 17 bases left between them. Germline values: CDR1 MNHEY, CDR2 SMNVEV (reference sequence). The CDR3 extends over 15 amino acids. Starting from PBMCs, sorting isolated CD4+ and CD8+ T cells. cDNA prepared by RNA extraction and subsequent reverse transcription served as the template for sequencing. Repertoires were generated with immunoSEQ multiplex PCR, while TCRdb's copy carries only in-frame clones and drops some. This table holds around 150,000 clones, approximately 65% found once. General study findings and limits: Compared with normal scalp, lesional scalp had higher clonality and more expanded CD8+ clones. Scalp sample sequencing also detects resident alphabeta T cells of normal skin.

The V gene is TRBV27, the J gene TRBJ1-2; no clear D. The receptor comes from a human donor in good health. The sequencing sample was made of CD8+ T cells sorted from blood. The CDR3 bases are TGTGCCAGCAGTGAATTGGGCCCGAGGACCTATGGCTACACCTTC. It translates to CASSELGPRTYGYTF.